This T cell receptor beta chain was identified in a study of blood T cell repertoires in COVID-19. Turning to the study itself: Collection of acute and convalescent COVID-19 samples took place in the United States, Italy and Spain. The analysed material was cDNA or gDNA that came from T cells, B-cell-depleted T cells, or PBMCs.

Source study methods: Amplification from reference gene primers served as the basis for estimated nucleated cell counts. The table came from immunoSEQ multiplex PCR; TCRdb's copy has only in-frame clones and leaves some out. Clone size and V and J calls were adopted from that table, with D and trimming inferred from the DNA. This table has roughly 120,000 clones, 75% to 90% appearing once. Those enrolled in Seattle joined during active infection and were followed longitudinally afterward. V was clipped by 3 bases and J by 0 bases, with 9 bases between them. This CDR3 has 15 residues. Germline-derived CDR1 and CDR2 are SGHNT and YENEEA.

V is TRBV11-3 and J is TRBJ2-1; D possibly corresponds to TRBD2 (5 bases). The sequenced sample consisted of peripheral blood. The sequence was collected from a woman of 80 years or more with COVID-19, enrolled during active disease. The CDR3 nucleotides are TGTGCCAGCAGCTTCAGCGGAAGCTCCTACAATGAGCAGTTCTTC. Its protein product is CASSFSGSSYNEQFF.